Each of the 26 T cell receptor beta chains below was sequenced from the same sample in a study of T-cell reconstitution after alpha-beta-depleted transplantation in children. For TCRbeta, the library was prepared with unique molecular identifiers. TCRdb reprocessed the PCR reads via MiXCR and lists one record per CDR3 protein. The table includes approximately 510,000 distinct CDR3 sequences, 18% detected once. The sequencing here drew on PBMCs from the stem cell graft donor, taken from the stem cell graft. The receptors here all came from a human donor who donated a stem cell graft to a child with acute lymphoblastic leukemia.

This clonotype was detected many times. The gene calls are TRBV10-1 and TRBJ1-1; a possible D gene is TRBD1 (6 bases). CDR3 length: 14 residues. Per germline, CDR1 WNHNN and CDR2 SYGVQD (reference sequence). Deletions cut 4 bases from V and 2 bases from J, with 11 bases between. The CDR3 reads CASSGGGTNTEAFF. CDR3 in DNA: TGCGCCAGCAGTGGCGGGGGCACCAACACTGAAGCTTTCTTT.

This clonotype has just one count. The chain uses TRBV7-6 and TRBJ2-7, with D possibly matching TRBD2 (5 bases). The CDR3 has 15 amino acids. V was shortened by 0 bases and J by 5 bases, with 14 bases between the two germline ends. Germline loops: CDR1 SGHVS, CDR2 FNYEAQ. Written as DNA, the CDR3 is TGTGCCAGCAGCTTAGCAGCAAACGGGGTCGACGAGCAGTACTTC. It encodes CASSLAANGVDEQYF.

The chain links TRBV12-3 or TRBV12-4 to TRBJ2-7; the match to TRBD1 covers 7 bases. There are 14 residues in the CDR3. Trimming at V came to 4 bases and at J to 6 bases, leaving 9 bases not matched to a gene. The CDR3, as DNA: TGTGCCAGCAGTTCGCCGTCACAGGGGCCCGAGCAGTACTTC. Its protein is CASSSPSQGPEQYF.

Only a few counts were recorded for this clonotype. The V and J genes are TRBV14 and TRBJ2-1; 11 bases line up with TRBD2. The ends lost 4 bases at V and 7 bases at J; junction bases unmatched: 6. Per the germline V gene, CDR1 is SGHDN and CDR2 is FVKESK. This CDR3 has 15 amino acids. In DNA, the CDR3 is TGTGCCAGCAGCCCTTCACTAGCGGGGGTGAATGAGCAGTTCTTC. Its protein product is CASSPSLAGVNEQFF. The full variable domain, with the rest looked up from reference TRBV14 and TRBJ2-1, is EAGVTQFPSHSVIEKGQTVTLRCDPISGHDNLYWYRRVMGKEIKFLLHFVKESKQDESGMPNNRFLAERTGGTYSTLKVQPAELEDSGVYFCASSPSLAGVNEQFFGPGTRLTVL.

The table lists this clonotype with a few counts. The chain recombines TRBV18 with TRBJ1-4; D gene uncertain. Germline V lookup: CDR1 KGHSH, CDR2 LQKENI. V was trimmed by 1 base and J by 8 bases, leaving 14 bases between them. CDR3 length: 15 residues. The CDR3 reads CASSPREGLKEKLFF. CDR3 nucleotide sequence: TGTGCCAGCTCACCACGGGAGGGTTTAAAGGAAAAACTGTTTTTT.

This clonotype was detected only a few times. This rearrangement joins TRBV4-1 to TRBJ2-3; tentative D call: TRBD2 (6 bases). The CDR3 has 16 residues. CDR1 and CDR2 from the germline V gene are MGHRA and YSYEKL. Trimming shortened V by 3 bases and J by 2 bases, and 15 bases separated the two germline ends. This chain's CDR3 is CASSQTLAINTDTQYF. DNA for the CDR3: TGCGCCAGCAGCCAGACGCTAGCGATAAACACAGATACGCAGTATTTT.

V gene TRBV6-1 combines with J gene TRBJ1-1, with a possible D match to TRBD1 (5 bases). The CDR3 loop spans 15 amino acids. V was clipped by 4 bases and J by 0 bases, with 12 bases between them. Germline V gene data show CDR1 as MNHNS and CDR2 as SASEGT. The CDR3 spells CASSGAGPLNTEAFF. In DNA, the CDR3 is TGTGCCAGCAGTGGGGCAGGGCCCCTGAACACTGAAGCTTTCTTT.

About this clonotype: A read error may produce the germline difference seen at one junction end. The chain combines TRBV6-1 with TRBJ2-2; TRBD2 aligns across 10 bases. The CDR3 is made up of 15 amino acids. Per the germline V gene, CDR1 is MNHNS and CDR2 is SASEGT. This CDR3 reads CASRTLAGVTGEPFF. CDR3 DNA sequence: TGTGCCAGCAGAACTCTAGCGGGGGTCACCGGGGAGCCGTTTTTT.

Remarks on this clonotype: This may come from a read error, since a much larger clone is one base off. V is TRBV5-1 and J is TRBJ2-1; no clear D gene. Trimming took off 5 bases at V and 6 bases at J, with 12 bases between the two ends. This CDR3 has 13 residues. Looked up from germline, CDR1 is SGHRS and CDR2 is YFSETQ. The CDR3 DNA reads as TGCGCCAGCAGAACGGAAGGTTTCAATGAGCAGTTCTTC. As protein: CASRTEGFNEQFF. The variable domain in full, completed from reference TRBV5-1 and TRBJ2-1, reads KAGVTQTPRYLIKTRGQQVTLSCSPISGHRSVSWYQQTPGQGLQFLFEYFSETQRNKGNFPGRFSGRQFSNSRSEMNVSTLELGDSALYLCASRTEGFNEQFFGPGTRLTVL.

The rearrangement uses TRBV7-9 and TRBJ2-7; D gene unclear. The length of the CDR3 is 12 residues. CDR1 and CDR2 (germline): SEHNR, FQNEAQ (reference sequence). Trimming cost V 5 bases and J 7 bases, with 12 bases left between them. This chain's CDR3 is CASSQEGKEQYF. The CDR3 DNA is TGTGCCAGCAGCCAAGAAGGGAAAGAGCAGTACTTC.

In this sample, this clonotype turned up a few times. This rearrangement joins TRBV7-9 to TRBJ2-1; D may be TRBD1 or TRBD2 (5 bases each). V was cut by 6 bases and J by 6 bases, with 21 bases left in between. The CDR3 is made up of 16 amino acids. The germline V gene encodes CDR1 SEHNR and CDR2 FQNEAQ (reference sequence). The CDR3 spells CASSLAVGRGFNEQFF. The CDR3 nucleotides read TGTGCCAGCAGTCTTGCGGTGGGCCGGGGCTTCAATGAGCAGTTCTTC.

The V gene is TRBV7-6, the J gene TRBJ2-1; D call uncertain. The V gene's germline CDR1 is SGHVS and CDR2 FNYEAQ. The CDR3 totals 14 residues. V lost 5 bases and J 2 bases, leaving 10 bases between the germline ends. Written as DNA, the CDR3 is TGTGCCAGCAGCCCGGGTTTTGCCTACAATGAGCAGTTCTTC. It encodes CASSPGFAYNEQFF.

The V call is TRBV7-9, the J call TRBJ2-1, with 7 bases matching TRBD2. This CDR3 is built from 16 residues. The trim removed 4 bases at V and 6 bases at J, leaving 12 bases unmatched. Germline CDR1 and CDR2: SEHNR and FQNEAQ (reference sequence). CDR3 DNA: TGTGCCAGCAGCTCGCGTAACGGGGCTAGCGGCAATGAGCAGTTCTTC. Encoded protein: CASSSRNGASGNEQFF.

This clonotype has only a few counts. The chain uses TRBV29-1 and TRBJ2-7; D is perhaps TRBD1 (6 bases). V lost 1 base, J lost 3 bases, and 10 bases lay in between. This CDR3 is 13 amino acids long. Germline V gives CDR1 SQVTM, CDR2 ANQGSEA. The CDR3 loop reads CSVEGTDYYEQYF. CDR3 nucleotide sequence: TGCAGCGTTGAAGGGACAGATTACTACGAGCAGTACTTC.

The chain has TRBV19 and TRBJ2-7, with a weak D call TRBD2 (6 bases). The V end was cut by 6 bases, the J end by 5 bases, with 17 bases between. Germline-derived CDR1 and CDR2 are LNHDA and SQIVND (reference sequence). This CDR3 spans 14 amino acids. In DNA, the CDR3 is TGTGCCAGTAGCAAGGAGGAGGGATGGCACGAGCAGTACTTC. Its translation: CASSKEEGWHEQYF.

The V gene is TRBV14, the J gene TRBJ1-5, with a weak D call TRBD1 (6 bases). From germline, CDR1 is SGHDN and CDR2 FVKESK. The V end was cut by 8 bases, the J end by 0 bases, with 20 bases between. The CDR3 has 17 residues. Here the CDR3 reads CASYRVQGDYSNQPQHF. Here the CDR3 DNA reads TGTGCCAGCTACAGGGTCCAAGGGGATTATAGCAATCAGCCCCAGCATTTT.

The rearrangement joins TRBV5-1 to TRBJ2-7; D is uncertain. Germline CDR1 and CDR2: SGHRS and YFSETQ. This CDR3 has 13 residues. V was clipped by 2 bases and J by 0 bases, with 6 bases between them. Written as DNA, the CDR3 is TGCGCCAGCAGCTTCTCACTCTCCTACGAGCAGTACTTC. This gives the protein CASSFSLSYEQYF.

The chain combines TRBV24-1 with TRBJ2-3; 9 bases are shared with TRBD1. CDR1 is KGHDR, CDR2 SFDVKD, per germline. This CDR3 region has 17 residues. V shed 3 bases and J 3 bases; nucleotides not matched to a gene: 9. CDR3 residues: CATSDDSPGQGTDTQYF. CDR3 bases: TGTGCCACCAGTGATGACTCTCCGGGACAGGGTACAGATACGCAGTATTTT.

This clonotype was observed a few times. V and J are TRBV9 and TRBJ2-1; D is possibly TRBD2 (6 bases). Germline V gives CDR1 SGDLS, CDR2 YYNGEE. The germline V and J ends were trimmed by 1 base and 5 bases, with 13 bases remaining between them. The CDR3 is 15 residues long. This CDR3 is CASSVLANSNNEQFF. The CDR3 bases are TGTGCCAGCAGCGTACTAGCGAATTCAAACAATGAGCAGTTCTTC.

The chain carries TRBV29-1 and TRBJ2-7; 8 bases are shared with TRBD1. Unmatched junction bases numbered 3, after V lost 1 base and J lost 4 bases. Germline V gene lookup returns CDR1 SQVTM and CDR2 ANQGSEA. The CDR3 extends over 13 amino acids. This chain's CDR3 is CSVEVRQGYEQYF. DNA of the CDR3: TGCAGCGTTGAAGTTCGACAGGGGTACGAGCAGTACTTC.

Only one count was recorded for this clonotype. The rearrangement uses TRBV29-1 and TRBJ2-2; a possible D gene is TRBD2 (6 bases). This CDR3 spans 13 amino acids. Trimming cost V 4 bases and J 6 bases, with 12 bases left between them. CDR1 and CDR2 from the germline V gene are SQVTM and ANQGSEA. The CDR3 spells CSVAGGNPGELFF. CDR3 DNA sequence: TGCAGCGTTGCCGGGGGAAACCCCGGGGAGCTGTTTTTT.

This clonotype was picked up many times. The chain couples TRBV5-1 to TRBJ2-7; 7 nucleotides line up with TRBD1. Germline V gene data show CDR1 as SGHRS and CDR2 as YFSETQ. With 2 bases clipped from V and 1 base from J, the junction kept 9 bases outside the gene matches. This CDR3 is built from 16 residues. This chain's CDR3 is CASSLDPTGTSYEQYF. In DNA, the CDR3 is TGCGCCAGCAGCTTAGACCCGACAGGGACGTCCTACGAGCAGTACTTC.

This clonotype was seen a handful of times. The gene calls are TRBV7-3 and TRBJ2-1; TRBD2 matches 12 bases. V was clipped by 5 bases and J by 5 bases; unmatched bases: 10. CDR1 is SGHTA, CDR2 FQGTGA, per germline. This CDR3 has 17 amino acids. CDR3 sequence: CASSARLAGVENNEQFF. The CDR3 nucleotides read TGTGCCAGCAGCGCCAGACTAGCGGGAGTTGAAAACAATGAGCAGTTCTTC.

This clonotype was counted between two and nine times. This chain connects TRBV27 to TRBJ1-5, with a tentative D call TRBD1 (6 bases). Germline values: CDR1 MNHEY, CDR2 SMNVEV (reference sequence). Trimming removed 7 bases at V and 4 bases at J, with 11 bases between. This CDR3 region has 13 residues. Here the CDR3 reads CASKQGRNQPQHF. CDR3 nucleotide sequence: TGTGCCAGCAAACAGGGTCGGAATCAGCCCCAGCATTTT.

As DNA, the CDR3 is TGTGCCAGCAGCTTAGCGCGGCAGGGTGGGAAGCTGTTTTTT. It specifies CASSLARQGGKLFF. This rearrangement joins TRBV7-9 to TRBJ2-2; tentatively, D is TRBD1 (5 bases). In germline, CDR1 is SEHNR, CDR2 FQNEAQ (reference sequence). Trimming took 0 bases from V and 12 from J, leaving 14 bases between them. The CDR3 contains 14 residues.

Remarks on this clonotype: A clone one base away is much larger, so this may be a read error. The J gene is TRBJ2-1, the V gene TRBV7-9, with TRBD1 as a possible D gene (6 bases). From germline, CDR1 is SEHNR and CDR2 FQNEAQ (reference sequence). CDR3 length equals 14 residues. The CDR3 DNA sequence: TGTGCCACCAGCTTACTTGGGACACGGAGTGAGCAGTTCTTC. Protein sequence: CATSLLGTRSEQFF.